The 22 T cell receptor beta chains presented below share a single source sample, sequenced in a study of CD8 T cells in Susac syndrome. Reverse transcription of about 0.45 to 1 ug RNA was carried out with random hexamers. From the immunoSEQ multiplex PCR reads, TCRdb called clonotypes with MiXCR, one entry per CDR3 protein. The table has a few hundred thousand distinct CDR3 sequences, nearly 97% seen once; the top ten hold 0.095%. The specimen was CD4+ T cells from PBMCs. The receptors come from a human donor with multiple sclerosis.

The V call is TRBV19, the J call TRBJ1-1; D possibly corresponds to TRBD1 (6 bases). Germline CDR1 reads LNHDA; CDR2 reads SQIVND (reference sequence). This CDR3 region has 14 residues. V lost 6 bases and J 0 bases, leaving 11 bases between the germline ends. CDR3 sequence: CASRGPGVNTEAFF. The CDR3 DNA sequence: TGTGCCAGTAGAGGCCCAGGGGTGAACACTGAAGCTTTCTTT. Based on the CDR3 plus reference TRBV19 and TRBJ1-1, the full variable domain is DGGITQSPKYLFRKEGQNVTLSCEQNLNHDAMYWYRQDPGQGLRLIYYSQIVNDFQKGDIAEGYSVSREKKESFPLTVTSAQKNPTAFYLCASRGPGVNTEAFFGQGTRLTVV.

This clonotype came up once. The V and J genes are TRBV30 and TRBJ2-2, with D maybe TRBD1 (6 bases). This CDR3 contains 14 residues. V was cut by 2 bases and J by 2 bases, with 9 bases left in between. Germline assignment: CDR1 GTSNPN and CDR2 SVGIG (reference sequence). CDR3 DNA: TGTGCCTGGAGTATGGGACATAACACCGGGGAGCTGTTTTTT. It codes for CAWSMGHNTGELFF.

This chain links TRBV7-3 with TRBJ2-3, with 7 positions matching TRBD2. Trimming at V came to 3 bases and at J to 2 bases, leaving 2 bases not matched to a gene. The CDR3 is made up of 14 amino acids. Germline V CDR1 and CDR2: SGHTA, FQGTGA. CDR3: CASSFRDYTDTQYF. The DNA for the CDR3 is TGTGCCAGCAGCTTCCGGGACTACACAGATACGCAGTATTTT.

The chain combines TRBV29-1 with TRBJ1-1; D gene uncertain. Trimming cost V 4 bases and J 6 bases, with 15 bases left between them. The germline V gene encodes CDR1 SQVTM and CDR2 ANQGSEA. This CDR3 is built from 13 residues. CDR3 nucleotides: TGCAGCGTTGGGGCGAATATGAGGGCTGAAGCTTTCTTT. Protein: CSVGANMRAEAFF.

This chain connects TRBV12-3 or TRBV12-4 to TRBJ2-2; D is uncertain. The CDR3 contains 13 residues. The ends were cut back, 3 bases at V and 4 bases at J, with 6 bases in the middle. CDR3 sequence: CASSLRSTGELFF. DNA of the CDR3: TGTGCCAGCAGTTTGCGCAGCACCGGGGAGCTGTTTTTT.

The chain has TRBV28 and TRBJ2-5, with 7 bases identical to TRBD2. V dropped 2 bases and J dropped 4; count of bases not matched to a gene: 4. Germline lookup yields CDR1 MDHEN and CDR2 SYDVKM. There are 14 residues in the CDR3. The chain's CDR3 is CASSLAGGGETQYF. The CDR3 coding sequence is TGTGCCAGCAGTTTAGCCGGCGGGGGAGAGACCCAGTACTTC.

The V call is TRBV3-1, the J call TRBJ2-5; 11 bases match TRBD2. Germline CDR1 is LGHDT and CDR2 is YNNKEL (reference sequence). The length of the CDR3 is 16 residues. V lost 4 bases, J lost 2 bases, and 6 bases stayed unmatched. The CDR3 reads CASSRTLAGGQETQYF. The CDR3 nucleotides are TGTGCCAGCAGCCGAACTTTAGCGGGGGGGCAAGAGACCCAGTACTTC.

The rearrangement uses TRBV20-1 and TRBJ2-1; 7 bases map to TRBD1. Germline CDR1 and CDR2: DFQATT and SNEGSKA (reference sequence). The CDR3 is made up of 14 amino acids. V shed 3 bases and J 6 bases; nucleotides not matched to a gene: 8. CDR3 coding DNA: TGCAGTGCTAGGCGAACAGGGGCCATCAATGAGCAGTTCTTC. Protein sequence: CSARRTGAINEQFF.

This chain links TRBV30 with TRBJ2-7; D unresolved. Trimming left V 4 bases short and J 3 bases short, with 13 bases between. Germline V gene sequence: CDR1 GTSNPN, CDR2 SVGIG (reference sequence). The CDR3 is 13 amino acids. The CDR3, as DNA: TGTGCCTGGATTATACCTGAGAGCTACGAGCAGTACTTC. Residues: CAWIIPESYEQYF.

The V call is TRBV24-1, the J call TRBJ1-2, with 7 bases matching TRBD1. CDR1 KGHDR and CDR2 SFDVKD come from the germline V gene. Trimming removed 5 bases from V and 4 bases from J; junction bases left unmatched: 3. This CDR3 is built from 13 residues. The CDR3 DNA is TGTGCCACCAGTGGGGACAGCATCTATGGCTACACCTTC. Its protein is CATSGDSIYGYTF.

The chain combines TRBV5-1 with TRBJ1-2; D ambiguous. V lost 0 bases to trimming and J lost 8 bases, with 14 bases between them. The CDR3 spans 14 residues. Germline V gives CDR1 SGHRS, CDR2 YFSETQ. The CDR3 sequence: CASSLAPGKRGYTF. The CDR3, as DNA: TGCGCCAGCAGCTTGGCCCCGGGCAAGAGGGGCTACACCTTC.

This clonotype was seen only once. CDR3 DNA sequence: TGTGCCAGCAGTACGGGACTGATTAACTACGAGCAGTACTTC. Its protein is CASSTGLINYEQYF. The chain employs TRBV2 and TRBJ2-7; perhaps TRBD2 as D (6 bases). This CDR3 is 14 amino acids long. Germline V gene data show CDR1 as SNHLY and CDR2 as FYNNEI. V was cut by 5 bases and J by 3 bases, with 14 bases left in between. Complete variable domain (other parts from reference TRBV2 and TRBJ2-7): EPEVTQTPSHQVTQMGQEVILRCVPISNHLYFYWYRQILGQKVEFLVSFYNNEISEKSEIFDDQFSVERPDGSNFTLKIRSTKLEDSAMYFCASSTGLINYEQYFGPGTRLTVT.

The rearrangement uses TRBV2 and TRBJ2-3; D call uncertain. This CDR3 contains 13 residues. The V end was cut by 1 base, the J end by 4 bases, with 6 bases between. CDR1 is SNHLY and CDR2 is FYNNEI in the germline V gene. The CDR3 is CASSEVEADTQYF. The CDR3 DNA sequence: TGTGCCAGCAGTGAAGTTGAGGCAGATACGCAGTATTTT.

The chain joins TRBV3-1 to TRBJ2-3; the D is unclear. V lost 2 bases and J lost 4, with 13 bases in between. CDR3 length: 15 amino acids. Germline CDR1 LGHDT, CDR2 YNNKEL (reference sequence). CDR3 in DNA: TGTGCCAGCAGCCAACGCGTCGGTTTTGCAGATACGCAGTATTTT. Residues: CASSQRVGFADTQYF.

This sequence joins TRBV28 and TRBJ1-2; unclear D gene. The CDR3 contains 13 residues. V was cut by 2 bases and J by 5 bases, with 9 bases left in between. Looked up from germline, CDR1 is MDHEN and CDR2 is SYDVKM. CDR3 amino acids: CASSLKGSYGYTF. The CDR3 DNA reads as TGTGCCAGCAGTTTAAAAGGATCGTATGGCTACACCTTC.

The CDR3 DNA follows: TGTGCCACCAGCAGAGAACGAGTCAACACTGAAGCTTTCTTT. Translated, it gives CATSRERVNTEAFF. The chain recombines TRBV15 with TRBJ1-1; no reliable D call. Germline CDR1 reads LNHNV; CDR2 reads YYDKDF (reference sequence). This CDR3 comprises 14 residues. V lost 0 bases to trimming and J lost 2 bases, with 7 bases between them.

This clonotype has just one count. Here the CDR3 DNA reads TGTGCCAGCAGCCCGATGACGGGGGCTAGCTCCTACAATGAGCAGTTCTTC. This encodes CASSPMTGASSYNEQFF. This chain joins TRBV11-1 and TRBJ2-1; D may correspond to TRBD1 or TRBD2 (6 bases each). CDR3 size: 17 residues. CDR1 and CDR2 (germline): SGHAT, FQDESV (reference sequence). V lost 5 bases and J lost 0, with 17 bases in between.

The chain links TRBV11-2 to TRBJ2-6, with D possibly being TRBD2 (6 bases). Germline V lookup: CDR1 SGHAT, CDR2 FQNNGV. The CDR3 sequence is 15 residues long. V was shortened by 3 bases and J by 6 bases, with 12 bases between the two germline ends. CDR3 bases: TGTGCCAGCAGCTTGACGGGAGCTCAGGCCAACGTCCTGACTTTC. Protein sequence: CASSLTGAQANVLTF.

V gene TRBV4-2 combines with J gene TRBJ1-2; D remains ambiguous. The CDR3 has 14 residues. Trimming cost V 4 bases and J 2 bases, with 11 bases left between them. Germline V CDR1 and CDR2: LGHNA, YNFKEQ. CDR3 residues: CASSPLDGNYGYTF. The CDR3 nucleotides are TGTGCCAGCAGCCCGCTGGACGGCAACTATGGCTACACCTTC.

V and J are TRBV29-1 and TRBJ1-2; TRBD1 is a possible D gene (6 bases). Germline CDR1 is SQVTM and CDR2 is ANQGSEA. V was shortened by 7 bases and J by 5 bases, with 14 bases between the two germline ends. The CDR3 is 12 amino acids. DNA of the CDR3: TGCAGCGCTGTTTCGCAGGGGTATGGCTACACCTTC. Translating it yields CSAVSQGYGYTF.

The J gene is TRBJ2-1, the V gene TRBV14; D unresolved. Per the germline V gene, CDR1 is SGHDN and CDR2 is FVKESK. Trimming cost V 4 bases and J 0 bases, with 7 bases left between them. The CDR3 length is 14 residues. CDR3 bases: TGTGCCAGCAGCCGGATAGGCTCCTACAATGAGCAGTTCTTC. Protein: CASSRIGSYNEQFF.

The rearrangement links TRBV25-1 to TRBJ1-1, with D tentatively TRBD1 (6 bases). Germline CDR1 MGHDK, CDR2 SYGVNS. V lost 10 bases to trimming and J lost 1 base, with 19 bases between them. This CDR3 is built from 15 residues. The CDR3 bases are TGTGCCACCCAGACCTCGGGACACGAGAACACTGAAGCTTTCTTT. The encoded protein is CATQTSGHENTEAFF.